The source of this T cell receptor beta chain is a study of chemoradiotherapy in HPV16-positive cancers (dated by TCRdb to the early 2020s). In the study overall: Candidate HPV-specific T-cell clones and common TCR motifs were defined by functional T-cell assays performed on cells from two HPV16-positive patients. The study asked whether T-cell immunity against the HPV oncoproteins E6 and E7 changes during chemoradiotherapy and whether it affects survival. TCR repertoires from some 90 patients with HPV-related cancers were then used to track the candidate HPV-specific TCRs and motifs.

The library came from the immunoSEQ multiplex PCR assay. TCRdb took this table from immuneACCESS and kept in-frame rearrangements with V and J called. Such tables lack part of the clones; where checked against another copy, unresolved V genes explain under half of the gap, and the rest is unexplained. The sample table holds about 20,000 clones, of which roughly 90% were seen once. The ten largest clones take up roughly 2.3% of the sample. Concerning this clone: Its antigen has not been determined. No base qualities exist here, and no much larger clone lies one base off it.

Results the study describes overall, beyond this receptor: In HPV16-positive patients, expansion of HPV-responsive T cells during chemoradiotherapy was found to be associated with improved recurrence-free survival. Expansion of candidate HPV-specific clones and E7-related TCR motifs was observed in the tumor microenvironment during treatment, whereas no such expansion was observed for non-HPV-specific T cells. The functional definition of HPV-specific T cells came from only a couple of HPV16-positive patients, and the survival association was reported for HPV16-positive patients.

Including cysteine and phenylalanine, the CDR3 has 14 amino acids. Left in the record is the CDR3 DNA by itself, 42 bases read in frame from the first base. The germline V gene specifies KGHSH as CDR1 and LQKENI as CDR2. V and J lose 5 bases and 2 bases, and a span of 12 bases separates them. Repertoires were sampled repeatedly over the course of chemoradiotherapy so that clonal expansion in the tumor microenvironment could be followed. The chain is made from TRBV18 and TRBJ1-2, with a weak D call of TRBD1 (5 bases match). The source was blood, collected from a patient who underwent chemoradiotherapy. The origin of this receptor is a human donor with HPV-associated anogenital cancer. CDR3 loop: CASSGAESNYGYTF. The nucleotide sequence is given as TGTGCCAGCTCAGGGGCGGAGTCCAACTATGGCTACACCTTC.